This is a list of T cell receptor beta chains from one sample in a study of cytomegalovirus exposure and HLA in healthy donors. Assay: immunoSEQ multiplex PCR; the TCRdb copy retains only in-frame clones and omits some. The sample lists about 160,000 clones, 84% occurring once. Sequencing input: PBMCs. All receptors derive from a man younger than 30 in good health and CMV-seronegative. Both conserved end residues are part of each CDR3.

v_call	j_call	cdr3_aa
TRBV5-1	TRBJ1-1	CASSPTGPEAFF
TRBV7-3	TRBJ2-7	CASSLSVRGSGDYEQYF
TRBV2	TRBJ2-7	CASSLLAGVEQYF
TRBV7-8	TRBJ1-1	CASSFSHRGEAEAFF
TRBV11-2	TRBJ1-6	CASSLGGTGYSPLHF
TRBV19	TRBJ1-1	CASSIRAGRSNTEAFF
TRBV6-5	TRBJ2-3	CASSYGGQGSDTQYF
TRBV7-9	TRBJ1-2	CSSSPPGQGWEIGYTF
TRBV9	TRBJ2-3	CASSVVWGGKDTQYF
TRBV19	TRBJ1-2	CASSILLWRADYGYTF
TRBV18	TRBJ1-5	CASSLEGPQHF
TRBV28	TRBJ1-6	CASSLGLLGSPLHF
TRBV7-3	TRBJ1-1	CASSRERTEAFF
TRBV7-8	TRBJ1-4	CASSPGQFNEKLFF
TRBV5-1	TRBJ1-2	CASSSGAPNYGYTF
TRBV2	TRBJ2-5	CASSDSLETQYF
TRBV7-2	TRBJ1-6	CASSKGGSGIDSPLHF
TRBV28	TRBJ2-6	CASSEDRVSGANVLTF
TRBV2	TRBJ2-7	CATRSGESTYEQYF
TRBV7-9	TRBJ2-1	CASSVLAGGNEQFF
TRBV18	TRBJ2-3	CASSPSGPGDTQYF
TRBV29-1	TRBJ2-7	CSVRRVGEQYF
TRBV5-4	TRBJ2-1	CASSLVPRERYNEQFF
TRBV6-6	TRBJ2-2	CASSRLGISTGELFF
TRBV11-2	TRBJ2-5	CASSFPLAGQETQYF
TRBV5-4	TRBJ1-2	CASSLWTGVDGYTF
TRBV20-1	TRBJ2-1	CSASLSKQFF
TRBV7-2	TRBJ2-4	CASSFSAGGPSNIQYF
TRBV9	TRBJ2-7	CASSVGWQGDNEQYF
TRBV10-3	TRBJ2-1	CAIKTPGNEQFF
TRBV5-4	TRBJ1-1	CASSAVPGQNTEAFF
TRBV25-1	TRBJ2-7	CASSEKRGQGAQQYF
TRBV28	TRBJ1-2	CASSLTGGWYGYTF
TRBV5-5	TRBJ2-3	CASSVTLADTQYF
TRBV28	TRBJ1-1	CASSLFKEMNTEAFF
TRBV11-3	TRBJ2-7	CASSLAGTGYEQYF
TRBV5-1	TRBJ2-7	CASSFSGRGEQYF
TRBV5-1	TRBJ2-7	CASSPDGTDFYEQYF
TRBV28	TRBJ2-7	CASGAGTYEQYF
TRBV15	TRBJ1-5	CATSVTAGNHQPQHF
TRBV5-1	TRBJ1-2	CASSPQGANYGYTF